Listed below are T cell receptor beta chains from one sample, sequenced in a study of T-cell reconstitution after alpha-beta-depleted transplantation in children. TCRdb itself ran the PCR reads through MiXCR, one entry per CDR3 protein. Of hundreds of thousands of distinct CDR3 sequences in the sample, about 10% were seen once. Sequenced here: PBMCs from the stem cell graft donor, sampled from the stem cell graft. The source of these receptors is a human donor who donated a stem cell graft to a child with SCID. The CDR3 runs from the conserved cysteine through the conserved F or W. The D gene is left open where the match is weak. Only some rows state a clone size, as once, few, many or a class for expanded clones.

DNA: TGCAGTGCTAGAACGGGGGTCTTCACCGGGGAGCTGTTTTTT
CDR3: CSARTGVFTGELFF
D: NA
J: TRBJ2-2
length: 14
V: TRBV20-1
size: many

DNA: TGTGCCAGCAGAAGAATGACTAGCACAGATACGCAGTATTTT
CDR3: CASRRMTSTDTQYF
D: NA
J: TRBJ2-3
length: 14
V: TRBV25-1
size: NA

DNA: TGTGCCAGCAGCCAGGGGATTAACTATGGCTACACCTTC
CDR3: CASSQGINYGYTF
D: NA
J: TRBJ1-2
length: 13
V: TRBV3-1
size: few

DNA: TGTGCTAGTGGTTCGCCCCTCCTTCGTTCCTACAATGAGCAGTTCTTC
CDR3: CASGSPLLRSYNEQFF
D: NA
J: TRBJ2-1
length: 16
V: TRBV12-5
size: few

DNA: TGTGCCAGCAGACGGAGTAGCACCGGGGAGCTGTTTTTT
CDR3: CASRRSSTGELFF
D: NA
J: TRBJ2-2
length: 13
V: TRBV12-3/TRBV12-4
size: many

DNA: TGTGCCAGCAGCTTGTATGGCAGTCCCTATGGCTACACCTTC
CDR3: CASSLYGSPYGYTF
D: NA
J: TRBJ1-2
length: 14
V: TRBV5-6
size: NA

DNA: TGCGCCAGCAGCTACACCGGGACGGCCAGCGGCTACACCTTC
CDR3: CASSYTGTASGYTF
D: NA
J: TRBJ1-2
length: 14
V: TRBV5-1
size: few

DNA: TGTGCCCCCTCGGTGGGGTTCTACGAGCAGTACTTC
CDR3: CAPSVGFYEQYF
D: NA
J: TRBJ2-7
length: 12
V: TRBV12-3/TRBV12-4
size: many

DNA: TGCAGTGCTAGGTGGACAGGGCTGGGCAATCAGCCCCAGCATTTT
CDR3: CSARWTGLGNQPQHF
D: TRBD1
J: TRBJ1-5
length: 15
V: TRBV20-1
size: NA

DNA: TGTGCCAGCAGCGTCACAGGGACCTACGAGCAGTACTTC
CDR3: CASSVTGTYEQYF
D: NA
J: TRBJ2-7
length: 13
V: TRBV25-1
size: few

DNA: TGCGCCAGCAGCGCAGGGTTTTCAGACGAGCAGTACTTC
CDR3: CASSAGFSDEQYF
D: NA
J: TRBJ2-7
length: 13
V: TRBV5-1
size: many

DNA: TGTGCTAGCAGCTTAGCGGTCGGGGGAGGGAATGAGCAGTTCTTC
CDR3: CASSLAVGGGNEQFF
D: TRBD2
J: TRBJ2-1
length: 15
V: TRBV7-7
size: few

DNA: TGCGCCAGCAGCATAGGACTGAGCCAAGAGACCCAGTACTTC
CDR3: CASSIGLSQETQYF
D: NA
J: TRBJ2-5
length: 14
V: TRBV5-1
size: many

DNA: TGTGCCAGCAGCCTGAAGACAGGGGGCTCCATCGGGGAGCTGTTTTTT
CDR3: CASSLKTGGSIGELFF
D: TRBD1
J: TRBJ2-2
length: 16
V: TRBV7-9
size: few

DNA: TGTGCCACCAGCAGAGAGGAGGTGTCCTACGAGCAGTACTTC
CDR3: CATSREEVSYEQYF
D: NA
J: TRBJ2-7
length: 14
V: TRBV15
size: few

DNA: TGTGCCAGCAAAAGCCCGGGACAGGGCTTTAATTCACCCCTCCACTTT
CDR3: CASKSPGQGFNSPLHF
D: TRBD1
J: TRBJ1-6
length: 16
V: TRBV25-1
size: NA

DNA: TGTGCCAGCTCACCGAATATCCCTCCAAGTGGGAGCTCCTACGAGCAGTACTTC
CDR3: CASSPNIPPSGSSYEQYF
D: NA
J: TRBJ2-7
length: 18
V: TRBV18
size: few

DNA: TGTGCCAGCAGCTTTGGGACAGGGGGTAATCAAGAGACCCAGTACTTC
CDR3: CASSFGTGGNQETQYF
D: TRBD1
J: TRBJ2-5
length: 16
V: TRBV11-2
size: NA

DNA: TGCGCCAGCAGCTCCAGGGGGCTTAGCACTGAAGCTTTCTTT
CDR3: CASSSRGLSTEAFF
D: TRBD1
J: TRBJ1-1
length: 14
V: TRBV5-1
size: few

DNA: TGCGCCAGCAGCCAAGTCCCCACGTCCTACGAGAAGTACTTC
CDR3: CASSQVPTSYEKYF
D: NA
J: TRBJ2-7
length: 14
V: TRBV4-1
size: NA

DNA: TGTGCCAGCAGTGAATCCGGGGCCAACGTCCTGACTTTC
CDR3: CASSESGANVLTF
D: NA
J: TRBJ2-6
length: 13
V: TRBV2
size: few

DNA: TGCAGCGTTGAAGGGAGCTTTAGGGACAGGGTTCGTGAGACCCAGTACTTC
CDR3: CSVEGSFRDRVRETQYF
D: TRBD1
J: TRBJ2-5
length: 17
V: TRBV29-1
size: many

DNA: TGTGCCAGCAGCTTAATGACTAGCGGGGGTTCAGGAAAGACCCAGTACTTC
CDR3: CASSLMTSGGSGKTQYF
D: TRBD2
J: TRBJ2-5
length: 17
V: TRBV5-6
size: NA

DNA: TGTGCCAGCAGCAAGACTAGCGGGGACCTCAATACGCAGTATTTT
CDR3: CASSKTSGDLNTQYF
D: NA
J: TRBJ2-3
length: 15
V: TRBV21-1
size: NA

DNA: TGTGCCAGTAGTATACCGGACAGCGAACTGTTTTTT
CDR3: CASSIPDSELFF
D: NA
J: TRBJ1-4
length: 12
V: TRBV19
size: NA

DNA: TGCGCCAGCCATCAGGGGTTAGGCACAGATACGCAGTATTTT
CDR3: CASHQGLGTDTQYF
D: NA
J: TRBJ2-3
length: 14
V: TRBV5-1
size: many

DNA: TGTGCCAGCAGCCATGACAGGAGCTCCTACGAGCAGTACTTC
CDR3: CASSHDRSSYEQYF
D: NA
J: TRBJ2-7
length: 14
V: TRBV27
size: few

DNA: TGCAGTGCTAGTGTCGGGACTAGCGGATCCTACGAGCAGTACTTC
CDR3: CSASVGTSGSYEQYF
D: TRBD2
J: TRBJ2-7
length: 15
V: TRBV20-1
size: NA

DNA: TGTGCCAGCAGGGACAGGGTTCGAACGGGCACTGAAGCTTTCTTT
CDR3: CASRDRVRTGTEAFF
D: TRBD1
J: TRBJ1-1
length: 15
V: TRBV6-2/TRBV6-3
size: many

DNA: TGTGCCAGCAGCCAACATAGCGGGGGAGAAGGTACAGATACGCAGTATTTT
CDR3: CASSQHSGGEGTDTQYF
D: TRBD2
J: TRBJ2-3
length: 17
V: TRBV3-1
size: NA

DNA: TGTGCCAGCAGTCGGACGAGAACTGAAGCTTTCTTT
CDR3: CASSRTRTEAFF
D: NA
J: TRBJ1-1
length: 12
V: TRBV12-3/TRBV12-4
size: many

DNA: TGCGCCAGCAGCTTGGTAGGGGCCTCCCAAGAGACCCAGTACTTC
CDR3: CASSLVGASQETQYF
D: NA
J: TRBJ2-5
length: 15
V: TRBV5-1
size: many

DNA: TGTGCCAGCAGACACTCAGGGACGTCCTACGAGCAGTACTTC
CDR3: CASRHSGTSYEQYF
D: NA
J: TRBJ2-7
length: 14
V: TRBV12-3/TRBV12-4
size: few

DNA: TGCAGCGTTGAAGAAGTGTGGCGGGGCGCCGGGGAGACCCAGTACTTC
CDR3: CSVEEVWRGAGETQYF
D: NA
J: TRBJ2-5
length: 16
V: TRBV29-1
size: few

DNA: TGTGCCAGCACACGGACAGGGGGCATCAACGAGCAGTACTTC
CDR3: CASTRTGGINEQYF
D: TRBD1
J: TRBJ2-7
length: 14
V: TRBV27
size: NA

DNA: TGTGCCAGCAGCTTGGTGCAGGGTAATTGGTACACCGGGGAGCTGTTTTTT
CDR3: CASSLVQGNWYTGELFF
D: NA
J: TRBJ2-2
length: 17
V: TRBV5-6
size: NA

DNA: TGTGCCAGCCGTCTCGGGGTTTCACCCCTCCACTTT
CDR3: CASRLGVSPLHF
D: NA
J: TRBJ1-6
length: 12
V: TRBV6-5
size: few

DNA: TGTGCCAGCAGCCCAAGTACAAACTATGGCTACACCTTC
CDR3: CASSPSTNYGYTF
D: NA
J: TRBJ1-2
length: 13
V: TRBV3-1
size: many

DNA: TGCGCCAGCAGCCCCGGACATCTACAAGAGACCCAGTACTTC
CDR3: CASSPGHLQETQYF
D: NA
J: TRBJ2-5
length: 14
V: TRBV5-1
size: NA

DNA: TGTGCCAGCAGTGGCCCGGGACTAGCGGGGGTCAATGAGCAGTTCTTC
CDR3: CASSGPGLAGVNEQFF
D: TRBD2
J: TRBJ2-1
length: 16
V: TRBV12-3/TRBV12-4
size: few

DNA: TGTGCCAGCAGCTTAGTTGGGTCTGGCACTGAAGCTTTCTTT
CDR3: CASSLVGSGTEAFF
D: NA
J: TRBJ1-1
length: 14
V: TRBV7-2
size: NA

DNA: TGTGCCAGCAGTGCCTGGGGGTTCGCTTTCTTT
CDR3: CASSAWGFAFF
D: NA
J: TRBJ1-1
length: 11
V: TRBV12-3/TRBV12-4
size: few